These 8 T cell receptor beta chains share one sample of origin, sequenced in a study of blood T cell repertoires in COVID-19. Produced via immunoSEQ multiplex PCR; TCRdb's table is partial and in-frame only. The sample has approximately 300,000 clones, 86% seen once; the top ten hold over 2.5%. Source material: PBMCs or T cells enriched from blood (not recorded which). The receptors were sampled from a woman between 18 and 29 years old who had recovered from COVID-19.

The genes are TRBV4-1 and TRBJ1-2, with 7 bases that match TRBD1. The V gene's germline CDR1 is MGHRA and CDR2 YSYEKL. CDR3 length equals 14 residues. The V and J ends lost 3 bases and 2 bases, in that order; junction bases with no gene match: 3. DNA of the CDR3: TGCGCCAGCAGCCAGCCGGGACAGAACTATGGCTACACCTTC. Residues: CASSQPGQNYGYTF.

This chain uses TRBV5-8 with TRBJ1-2, with D perhaps matching TRBD1 (6 bases). V was pared by 2 bases and J by 4 bases, with 12 bases between. Germline assignment: CDR1 SGHTS and CDR2 YDEGEE. The CDR3 is 14 amino acids. DNA for the CDR3: TGTGCCAGCAGCTTAGGGGGATTAGGCTATGGCTACACCTTC. This codes for CASSLGGLGYGYTF.

This rearrangement joins TRBV4-2 to TRBJ2-7; TRBD2 matches at 9 bases. The trim removed 4 bases at V and 0 bases at J, leaving 22 bases unmatched. The CDR3 covers 21 residues. Germline CDR1 is LGHNA and CDR2 is YNFKEQ. The CDR3 protein is CASSRSSSSPGLAFFSYEQYF. The DNA of the CDR3 is TGTGCCAGCAGCCGCTCTTCAAGCAGTCCCGGACTAGCGTTTTTCTCCTACGAGCAGTACTTC.

The rearrangement joins TRBV27 to TRBJ1-2; TRBD1 aligns across 8 bases. This CDR3 region has 16 residues. The J segment lost 7 bases and the V segment lost 3 bases, leaving 13 bases of the junction unmatched. CDR1 is MNHEY, CDR2 SMNVEV, per germline (reference sequence). The DNA for the CDR3 is TGTGCCAGCAGTTTTGGGTATCCGGGACAGGTCCGTGGCTACACCTTC. Protein product: CASSFGYPGQVRGYTF.

The chain links TRBV19 to TRBJ1-1; the D is unclear. V lost 8 bases and J lost 0, with 10 bases in between. CDR1 LNHDA and CDR2 SQIVND come from the germline V gene (reference sequence). This CDR3 is built from 13 residues. CDR3 protein: CASASLLNTEAFF. DNA for the CDR3: TGTGCCAGTGCATCACTTTTGAACACTGAAGCTTTCTTT.

At least ten counts were recorded for this clone. This chain connects TRBV2 to TRBJ2-2; 10 bases are a match to TRBD2. With V trimmed by 7 bases and J by 8 bases, 10 bases remained unmatched. This CDR3 is built from 15 residues. Germline V gene sequence: CDR1 SNHLY, CDR2 FYNNEI. The CDR3, as DNA: TGTGCCAGCATTAAGTTAGCGGGAGGATCGGGGGAGCTGTTTTTT. Protein sequence: CASIKLAGGSGELFF.

V and J are TRBV7-8 and TRBJ2-7; 11 bases fit TRBD2. V gave up 5 bases and J gave up 3 bases; unmatched junction bases: 9. Per germline, CDR1 SGHVS and CDR2 FQNEAQ. This CDR3 is built from 16 residues. The DNA of the CDR3 is TGTGCCAGCAGCAATAGCGGGAGGGCCGGGTTCTACGAGCAGTACTTC. Its protein is CASSNSGRAGFYEQYF.

The J gene is TRBJ1-6, the V gene TRBV6-2 or TRBV6-3, with D possibly matching TRBD1 (5 bases). This CDR3 comprises 15 residues. Germline assignment: CDR1 MNHEY and CDR2 SVGEGT. The V and J ends lost 5 bases and 9 bases respectively, with 17 bases between them. The DNA of the CDR3 is TGTGCCAGCAGTCGGGGACTCCAAGGTGGTTCACCCCTCCACTTT. Translation: CASSRGLQGGSPLHF.